This entry is about one TCR beta chain. The antigen is undetermined. V was pared by 5 bases and J by 4 bases, with 14 bases between. Per the germline V gene, CDR1 is MGHDK and CDR2 is SYGVNS. The CDR3 contains 14 residues. These data belong to a study of pediatric ulcerative colitis. Across the whole study: Most patients had pancolitis, and two had left-sided colitis.

This table comes from immunoSEQ multiplex PCR, and its TCRdb copy is limited to in-frame clones, with some not included. The table has about 35,000 clones, 81% seen once; the top ten hold approximately 1.1%. General observations from the study: Rectal repertoires separated controls, mild-moderate and acute severe colitis. This repertoire reflects total lymphocytes rather than subpopulations like regulatory T cells. Blood-derived T cells may be present in rectal pinch biopsies.

One to two pinch biopsies were taken from the rectum during colonoscopy. The sequencing input was gut tissue. The sequence came from a boy between 10 and 17 years old with mild ulcerative colitis. This rearrangement joins TRBV25-1 to TRBJ1-2; D is undetermined. DNA of the CDR3: TGTGCCAGCAGTACCCCAGACACCAGCTATGGCTACACCTTC. As protein: CASSTPDTSYGYTF.